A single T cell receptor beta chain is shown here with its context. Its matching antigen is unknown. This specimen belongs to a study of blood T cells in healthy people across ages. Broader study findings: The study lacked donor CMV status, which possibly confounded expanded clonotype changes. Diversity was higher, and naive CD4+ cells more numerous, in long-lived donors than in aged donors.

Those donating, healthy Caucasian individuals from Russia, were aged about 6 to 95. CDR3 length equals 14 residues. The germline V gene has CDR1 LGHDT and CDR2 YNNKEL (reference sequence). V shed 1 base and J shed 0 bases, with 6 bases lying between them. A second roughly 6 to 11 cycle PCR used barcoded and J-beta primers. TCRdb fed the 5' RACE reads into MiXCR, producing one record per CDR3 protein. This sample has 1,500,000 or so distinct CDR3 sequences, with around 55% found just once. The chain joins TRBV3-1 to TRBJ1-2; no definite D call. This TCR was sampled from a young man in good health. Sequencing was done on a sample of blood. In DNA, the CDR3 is TGTGCCAGCAGCCAAGTCGACGCTAACTATGGCTACACCTTC. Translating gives CASSQVDANYGYTF.